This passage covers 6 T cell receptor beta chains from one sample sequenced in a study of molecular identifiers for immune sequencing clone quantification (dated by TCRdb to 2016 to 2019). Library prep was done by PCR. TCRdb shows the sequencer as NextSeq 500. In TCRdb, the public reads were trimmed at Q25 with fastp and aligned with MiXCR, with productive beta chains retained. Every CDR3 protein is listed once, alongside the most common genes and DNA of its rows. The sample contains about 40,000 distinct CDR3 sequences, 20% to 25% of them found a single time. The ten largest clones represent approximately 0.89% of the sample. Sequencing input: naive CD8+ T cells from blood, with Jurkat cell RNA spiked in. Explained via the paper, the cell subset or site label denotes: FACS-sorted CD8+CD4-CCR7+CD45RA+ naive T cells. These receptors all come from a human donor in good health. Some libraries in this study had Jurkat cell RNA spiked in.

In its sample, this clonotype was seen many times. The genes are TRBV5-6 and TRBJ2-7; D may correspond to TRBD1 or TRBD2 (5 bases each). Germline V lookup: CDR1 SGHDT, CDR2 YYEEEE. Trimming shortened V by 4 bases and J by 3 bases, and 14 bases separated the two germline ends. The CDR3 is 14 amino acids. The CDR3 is CASSLAGTVYEQYF. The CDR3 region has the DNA TGTGCCAGCAGCCTCGCCGGGACGGTCTACGAGCAGTACTTC. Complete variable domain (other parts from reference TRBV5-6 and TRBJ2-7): DAGVTQSPTHLIKTRGQQVTLRCSPKSGHDTVSWYQQALGQGPQFIFQYYEEEERQRGNFPDRFSGHQFPNYSSELNVNALLLGDSALYLCASSLAGTVYEQYFGPGTRLTVT.

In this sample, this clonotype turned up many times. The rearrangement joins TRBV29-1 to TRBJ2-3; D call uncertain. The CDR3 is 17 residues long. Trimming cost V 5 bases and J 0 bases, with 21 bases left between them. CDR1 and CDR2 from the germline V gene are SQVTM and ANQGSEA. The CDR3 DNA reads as TGCAGCGTTCTAAGCGCTCGCATCCAAACTAGCACAGATACGCAGTATTTT. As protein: CSVLSARIQTSTDTQYF.

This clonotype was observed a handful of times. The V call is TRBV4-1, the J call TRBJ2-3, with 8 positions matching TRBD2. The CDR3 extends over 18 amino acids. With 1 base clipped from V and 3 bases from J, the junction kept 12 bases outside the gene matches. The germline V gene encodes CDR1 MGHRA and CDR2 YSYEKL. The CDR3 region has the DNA TGCGCCAGCAGCCAAGTCTGGGACCCTAGCGGGCGAACAGATACGCAGTATTTT. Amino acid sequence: CASSQVWDPSGRTDTQYF.

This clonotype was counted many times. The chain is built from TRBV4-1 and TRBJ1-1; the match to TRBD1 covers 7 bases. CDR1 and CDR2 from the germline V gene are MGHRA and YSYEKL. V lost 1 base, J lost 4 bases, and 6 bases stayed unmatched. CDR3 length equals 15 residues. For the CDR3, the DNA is TGCGCCAGCAGCCAAGGACCGAGGACAGGCACTGAAGCTTTCTTT. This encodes CASSQGPRTGTEAFF.

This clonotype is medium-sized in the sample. CDR3 loop: CSARYGLGNQPQHF. For the CDR3, the DNA is TGCAGTGCTAGATACGGGTTGGGCAATCAGCCCCAGCATTTT. The rearrangement links TRBV20-1 to TRBJ1-5; D not certain. CDR1 is DFQATT, CDR2 SNEGSKA, per germline (reference sequence). Trimming pared 2 bases from V and 2 bases from J, leaving 10 bases between. This CDR3 has 14 residues.

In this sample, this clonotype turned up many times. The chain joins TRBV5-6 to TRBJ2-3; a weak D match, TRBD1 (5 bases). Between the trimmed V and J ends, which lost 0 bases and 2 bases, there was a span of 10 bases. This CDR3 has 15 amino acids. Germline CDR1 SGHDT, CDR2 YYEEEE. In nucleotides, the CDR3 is TGTGCCAGCAGCTTGGATTTACAGGACACAGATACGCAGTATTTT. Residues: CASSLDLQDTDTQYF. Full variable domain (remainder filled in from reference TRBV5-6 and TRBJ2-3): DAGVTQSPTHLIKTRGQQVTLRCSPKSGHDTVSWYQQALGQGPQFIFQYYEEEERQRGNFPDRFSGHQFPNYSSELNVNALLLGDSALYLCASSLDLQDTDTQYFGPGTRLTVL.